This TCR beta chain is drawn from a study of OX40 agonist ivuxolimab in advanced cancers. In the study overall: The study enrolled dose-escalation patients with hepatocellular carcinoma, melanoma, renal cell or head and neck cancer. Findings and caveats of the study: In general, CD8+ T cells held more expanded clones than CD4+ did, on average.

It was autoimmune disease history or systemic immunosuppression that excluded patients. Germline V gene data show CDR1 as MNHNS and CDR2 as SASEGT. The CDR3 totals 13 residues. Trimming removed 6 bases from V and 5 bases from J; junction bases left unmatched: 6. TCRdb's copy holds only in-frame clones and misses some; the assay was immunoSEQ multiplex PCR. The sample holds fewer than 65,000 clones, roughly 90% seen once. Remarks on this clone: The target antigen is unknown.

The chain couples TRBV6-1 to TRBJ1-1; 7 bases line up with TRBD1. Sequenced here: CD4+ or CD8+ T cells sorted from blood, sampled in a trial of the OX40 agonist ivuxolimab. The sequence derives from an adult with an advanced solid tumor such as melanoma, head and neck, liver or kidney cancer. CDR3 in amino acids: CASRQGLWTEAFF. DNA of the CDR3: TGTGCCAGCAGACAGGGGCTATGGACTGAAGCTTTCTTT.